This TCR beta chain came from a study of neurological immune-mediated disorders. This clonotype was observed many times. Use was made of around 1 million CD4+ or CD8+ T cells in sorted libraries. 5'RACE with 10-nucleotide random UMIs produced the cDNA. From 15-18 subjects, every sequencing run obtained over 180 million TCR-beta sequences. MiXCR was run by TCRdb on the 5' RACE reads, yielding one entry per CDR3 protein. The sample carries around 10,000 distinct CDR3 sequences, around 21% recorded once. V dropped 3 bases and J dropped 8 bases, with 20 bases sitting between them. The germline V gene encodes CDR1 SGDLS and CDR2 YYNGEE. The CDR3 has 15 amino acids.

The rearrangement links TRBV9 to TRBJ1-2; D gene uncertain. The clonotype was recovered from a woman in her sixties or seventies with HTLV-1-associated myelopathy (HAM/TSP). Sample: CD8+ T cells from blood. CDR3 nucleotides: TGTGCCAGCAGCGCCCCTTCGTCGGGGTTTGACGGCTACACCTTC. It is translated as CASSAPSSGFDGYTF.